This T cell receptor beta chain was sequenced in a study of shared clonotypes between healthy human individuals. Overall study findings and caveats: Non-shared clonotypes had lower generation probabilities than those shared by all four donors.

Deletions cut 0 bases from V and 2 bases from J, with 11 bases between. The CDR3 contains 15 residues. CDR1 WSHSY and CDR2 SAAADI come from the germline V gene. The method was immunoSEQ multiplex PCR; TCRdb's version includes in-frame clones alone and lacks a portion of them. This repertoire shows millions of clones, 85% to 95% found once; its top ten account for around 0.14%. About this clone itself: Its antigen is as yet unknown.

This sequence joins TRBV10-2 and TRBJ2-7, with D possibly being TRBD1 (5 bases). The material sequenced was naive CD4+ T cells sorted from blood. Subset: CD45RA+ positively selected. The TCR originated in a man aged 18 to 29 in good health. The CDR3 spells CASSESQTGAYEQYF. The CDR3 bases are TGCGCCAGCAGTGAGTCGCAAACAGGAGCCTACGAGCAGTACTTC.